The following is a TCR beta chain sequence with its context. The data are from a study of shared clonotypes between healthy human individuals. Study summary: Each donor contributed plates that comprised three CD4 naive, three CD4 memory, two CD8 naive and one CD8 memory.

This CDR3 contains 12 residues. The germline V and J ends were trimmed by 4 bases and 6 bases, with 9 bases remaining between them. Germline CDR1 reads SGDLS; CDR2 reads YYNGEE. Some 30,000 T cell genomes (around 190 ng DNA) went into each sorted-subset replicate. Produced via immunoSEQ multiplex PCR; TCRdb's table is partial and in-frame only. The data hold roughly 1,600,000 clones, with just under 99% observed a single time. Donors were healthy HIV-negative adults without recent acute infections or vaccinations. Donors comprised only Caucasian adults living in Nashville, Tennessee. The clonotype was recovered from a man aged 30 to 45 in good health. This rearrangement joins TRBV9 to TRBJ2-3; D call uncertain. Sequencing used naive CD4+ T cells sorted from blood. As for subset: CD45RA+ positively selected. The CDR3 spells CASSPFEDTQYF. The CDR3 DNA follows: TGTGCCAGCAGCCCTTTCGAGGATACGCAGTATTTT.